This TCR beta chain derives from a study of beta chain features in type 1 diabetes. Investigators reverse transcribed all isolated RNA, so they sequenced expressed TCRB transcripts. The method was immunoSEQ multiplex PCR; TCRdb's version includes in-frame clones alone and lacks a portion of them. Of 150,000 to 200,000 clones listed, less than 15% were seen once; the top ten hold roughly 0.6%. Findings of the study overall: Lower insertion and higher deletion counts appeared at VDJ junctions in type 1 diabetes patients.

This clone has a handful of counts. What it binds is unknown. Germline-derived CDR1 and CDR2 are SEHNR and FQNEAQ (reference sequence). V was pared by 5 bases and J by 5 bases, with 11 bases between. The CDR3 consists of 13 residues. Specimen: central memory CD4+ T cells from blood. The clonotype originates from a woman aged 18-35 years in good health. The chain recombines TRBV7-9 with TRBJ2-3; D is uncertain. CDR3 in DNA: TGTGCCAGCAGCGCGCTGCCCCTAGATACGCAGTATTTT. Its protein is CASSALPLDTQYF.